The rows below give T cell receptor beta chains drawn from one sample of a study of T cell repertoires in cytomegalovirus infection. One entry per CDR3 protein results from TCRdb running MiXCR on the reads. The table lists almost 550,000 distinct CDR3 sequences, 16% of them singletons. What was sequenced was CD8+ T cells from PBMCs. The receptors shown here come from a human donor in good health (CMV status not recorded). Some clones in this sample may be carry-over from other donors' samples. The CDR3 runs from the conserved cysteine through the conserved F or W. A D gene is named only where the DNA matches it firmly. Expanded clones get a size class; other rows say once, few or many, or leave the size out.

>NA|NA|TRBJ1-3|TRBV3-1
CASSQEMGPYLNTIYF
TGTGCCAGCAGCCAAGAGATGGGTCCCTACCTAAACACCATATATTTT
>TRBD2|few|TRBJ2-3|TRBV10-3
CALDSGVGDTQYF
TGTGCCCTCGACAGCGGGGTGGGAGATACGCAGTATTTT
>NA|NA|TRBJ2-7|TRBV3-1
CASSQEQGTSYEQYF
TGTGCCAGCAGCCAAGAACAGGGGACTTCCTACGAGCAGTACTTC
>NA|few|TRBJ1-1|TRBV29-1
CSVPDTNTEAFF
TGCAGCGTTCCGGACACGAACACTGAAGCTTTCTTT
>TRBD1|many|TRBJ1-2|TRBV6-2/TRBV6-3
CASSYGQGAYGYTF
TGTGCCAGCAGTTACGGCCAGGGGGCCTATGGCTACACCTTC
>TRBD1|many|TRBJ2-2|TRBV6-4
CASLHPEPTGDGELFF
TGTGCCAGCCTCCACCCAGAGCCTACAGGGGACGGGGAGCTGTTTTTT
>TRBD1|few|TRBJ2-7|TRBV29-1
CSVETGQGYGVGYEQYF
TGCAGCGTTGAAACGGGACAGGGATACGGAGTGGGCTACGAGCAGTACTTC
>NA|NA|TRBJ2-7|TRBV27
CASSLSKGGQYEQYF
TGTGCCAGCAGTTTATCTAAGGGGGGCCAATACGAGCAGTACTTC
>NA|few|TRBJ1-1|TRBV2
CASSDLGENTEAFF
TGTGCCAGCAGTGATCTGGGAGAGAACACTGAAGCTTTCTTT
>NA|few|TRBJ2-2|TRBV2
CASSVGEAGELFF
TGTGCCAGCAGTGTCGGGGAGGCCGGGGAGCTGTTTTTT
>NA|few|TRBJ2-7|TRBV14
CASSQGGWGINSYEQYF
TGTGCCAGCAGCCAGGGAGGATGGGGGATTAACTCCTACGAGCAGTACTTC
>TRBD2|many|TRBJ2-7|TRBV7-8
CASSFTSATYEQYF
TGTGCCAGCAGCTTTACTAGCGCTACCTACGAGCAGTACTTC
>TRBD1|NA|TRBJ2-4|TRBV6-5
CASSYRQGVAGNIQYF
TGTGCCAGCAGTTACAGACAGGGGGTAGCGGGAAACATTCAGTACTTC
>NA|NA|TRBJ1-1|TRBV27
CASSLVAGTPIGDTEAFF
TGTGCCAGCAGTTTAGTAGCGGGGACACCCATAGGAGACACTGAAGCTTTCTTT
>TRBD2|many|TRBJ2-3|TRBV27
CASSLRAGGTTDTQYF
TGTGCCAGCAGTTTAAGAGCGGGGGGAACCACAGATACGCAGTATTTT
>NA|NA|TRBJ2-7|TRBV10-3
CAISELAGTTYEQYF
TGTGCCATCAGTGAGCTAGCTGGAACCACCTACGAGCAGTACTTC
>NA|NA|TRBJ2-2|TRBV5-6
CASSLENVELFF
TGTGCCAGCAGCTTGGAGAACGTGGAGCTGTTTTTT
>NA|NA|TRBJ1-4|TRBV6-5
CASSGQLNEKLFF
TGTGCCAGCAGTGGACAGCTTAATGAAAAACTGTTTTTT
>NA|once|TRBJ1-2|TRBV20-1
CSARDPGGPNYGYTF
TGCAGTGCTAGGGACCCCGGGGGGCCTAACTATGGCTACACCTTC
>NA|NA|TRBJ2-1|TRBV27
CARSASGYHNEQFF
TGTGCCCGCAGTGCCTCGGGGTATCACAATGAGCAGTTCTTC
>TRBD1|many|TRBJ2-7|TRBV28
CASSLGGQGNPYEQYF
TGTGCCAGCAGTTTGGGGGGACAGGGGAACCCCTACGAGCAGTACTTC
>NA|NA|TRBJ2-7|TRBV4-2
CASSQLVAVLSYEQYF
TGTGCCAGCAGCCAACTAGTAGCGGTTCTCTCCTACGAGCAGTACTTC
>TRBD1|many|TRBJ1-1|TRBV27
CASSLTGVLPFFTEAFF
TGTGCCAGCAGTTTAACAGGGGTTTTACCCTTTTTCACTGAAGCTTTCTTT
>NA|NA|TRBJ2-3|TRBV20-1
CSASLEAGVGSGTDTQYF
TGCAGTGCTAGTTTGGAAGCCGGAGTCGGCAGCGGCACAGATACGCAGTATTTT
>NA|few|TRBJ2-1|TRBV29-1
CSVEVWESYNEQFF
TGCAGCGTTGAAGTGTGGGAGTCCTACAATGAGCAGTTCTTC